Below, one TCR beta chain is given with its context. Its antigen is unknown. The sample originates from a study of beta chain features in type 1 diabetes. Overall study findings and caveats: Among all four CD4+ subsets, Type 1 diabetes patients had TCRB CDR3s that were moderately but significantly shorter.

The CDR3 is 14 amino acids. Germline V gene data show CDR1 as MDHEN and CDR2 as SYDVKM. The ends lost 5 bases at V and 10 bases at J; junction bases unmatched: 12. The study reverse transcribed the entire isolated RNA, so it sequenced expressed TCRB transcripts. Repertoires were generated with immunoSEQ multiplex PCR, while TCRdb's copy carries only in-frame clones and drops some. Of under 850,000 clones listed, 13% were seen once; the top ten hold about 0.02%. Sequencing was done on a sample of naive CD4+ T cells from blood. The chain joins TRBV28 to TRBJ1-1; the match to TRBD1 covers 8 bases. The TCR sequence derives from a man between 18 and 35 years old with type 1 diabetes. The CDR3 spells CASSPRTGPLGAFF. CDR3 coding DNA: TGTGCCAGCAGTCCGCGGACAGGGCCTCTTGGAGCTTTCTTT.